These 23 T cell receptor beta chains originate from one sample sequenced in a study of T cells in women clearing cervical HPV infection (dated by TCRdb to about 2018). The receptor library was made with the immunoSEQ multiplex PCR assay. Held by TCRdb, this immuneACCESS table contains in-frame sequences only and omits some clones. Under half of the omission traces to an unresolved V gene where checked; the cause of the rest is unknown. The sample table on file contains approximately 52,000 clones. The ten largest clones take up around 1.6% of the sample. What was sequenced was blood buffy coat. The receptor set was obtained from a woman aged 18-70 years with a cervical HPV16 infection that either progressed to CIN3+ or cleared (not recorded which).

For this clone: Read data end 3 residues before the CDR3 end; the end is taken from the germline J gene. The V call is TRBV20-1, the J call TRBJ2-3; 9 nucleotides agree with TRBD2. V gave up 0 bases and J gave up 2 bases; unmatched junction bases: 6. CDR1 DFQATT and CDR2 SNEGSKA come from the germline V gene (reference sequence). The CDR3 is 16 amino acids. Here the CDR3 reads CSARDLLAGSTDTQYF. The sequenced part of the CDR3 DNA is TGCAGTGCTAGAGACTTACTAGCGGGCTCCACAGATACG.

Concerning this clone itself: The read gets to within 3 residues of the CDR3 end, and the germline J gene fills in the rest. This chain connects TRBV5-1 to TRBJ2-3; D remains ambiguous. Germline-derived CDR1 and CDR2 are SGHRS and YFSETQ. V lost 3 bases, J lost 2 bases, and 4 bases lay in between. This CDR3 spans 12 amino acids. The sequenced part of the CDR3 DNA is TGCGCCAGCAGCTCCTACACAGATACG. Translation gives CASSSYTDT. The full CDR3 is CASSSYTDTQYF.

A word on this clone: The missing CDR3 end, 3 residues past where the read stops, is filled in from the germline J gene. This chain connects TRBV7-9 to TRBJ1-1, with 7 bases matching TRBD1. Germline V lookup: CDR1 SEHNR, CDR2 FQNEAQ (reference sequence). CDR3 length: 12 amino acids. The covered CDR3 bases are TGTGCCAGCAGCAACAGGGGTTACGAG. Encoded protein: CASSNRGYE. The whole CDR3 sequence is CASSNRGYEAFF.

Details on this clone: The read ends 3 residues before the CDR3 terminus; that terminus is restored from the germline J gene. The chain couples TRBV19 to TRBJ1-6; 9 nucleotides align to TRBD1. The CDR3 runs to 16 residues. The trim removed 3 bases at V and 8 bases at J, leaving 8 bases unmatched. Germline lookup yields CDR1 LNHDA and CDR2 SQIVND (reference sequence). CDR3 residues: CASSIPDRGRDSPLHF. Partial CDR3 DNA: TGTGCCAGTAGTATTCCGGACAGGGGAAGGGATTCACCC.

Of note for this clone: The read ends 3 residues early relative to the CDR3; the germline J gene fills the gap. V usage is TRBV28 and J usage is TRBJ1-2; possibly TRBD1 for D (6 bases). With 7 bases removed from V and 4 bases from J, the gap between germline ends came to 19 bases. The CDR3 has 15 amino acids. Germline CDR1 reads MDHEN; CDR2 reads SYDVKM. CDR3 sequence: CASTGVGDTGYGYTF. The CDR3 DNA, read in part, is TGTGCCAGCACCGGGGTGGGGGACACGGGCTATGGC.

Of note for this clone: The sequence runs out 3 residues before the end of the CDR3; the remainder is reconstructed from the germline J gene. The gene calls are TRBV2 and TRBJ2-7, with D unclear. From germline, CDR1 is SNHLY and CDR2 FYNNEI. CDR3 length: 11 residues. The V end lost 4 bases, the J end lost 3 bases, and 4 bases lay between the germline ends. The CDR3 here is CASSAGYEQYF. The CDR3 DNA, read in part, is TGTGCCAGCAGTGCCGGCTACGAG.

On this clone itself: With the read ending 3 residues before the CDR3 end, the germline J gene is used to fill in that end. The chain uses TRBV10-2 and TRBJ2-3; 12 bases fit TRBD2. The CDR3 runs 15 residues. J lost 4 bases, V lost 5 bases, and 4 bases had no gene match. Germline values: CDR1 WSHSY, CDR2 SAAADI. The CDR3 bases that were read are TGCGCCAGCAGTCCTAGCGGGGGGGCAGCAGATACG. This translates into CASSPSGGAADT. The whole CDR3 protein is CASSPSGGAADTQYF.

On this clone itself: With the read ending 3 residues before the CDR3 end, the germline J gene is used to fill in that end. The chain is built from TRBV5-6 and TRBJ1-6, with D hard to call. V lost 4 bases to trimming and J lost 4 bases, with 12 bases between them. This CDR3 spans 15 amino acids. Germline loops: CDR1 SGHDT, CDR2 YYEEEE. CDR3 DNA, as far as it was read: TGTGCCAGCAGCCGACTGTACTCTTATAATTCACCC. Translating gives CASSRLYSYNSP. The CDR3 as a whole reads CASSRLYSYNSPLHF.

On this clone itself: Read sequence stops 3 residues before the CDR3 end, and the germline J gene provides the missing end. The genes are TRBV20-1 and TRBJ2-6; 8 bases line up with TRBD2. Germline V gives CDR1 DFQATT, CDR2 SNEGSKA (reference sequence). The CDR3 is 16 residues long. V shed 3 bases, J shed 0 bases, and the junction held 4 bases outside the gene matches. The CDR3 protein is CSARGLVGSGANVLTF. CDR3 DNA (partial): TGCAGTGCTAGGGGACTAGTGGGCTCTGGGGCCAACGTC.

The DNA read from the CDR3 is TGTGCCAGCAGTCACAGGACTAGCGGGAGAAGGAATGAG. Encoded protein: CASSHRTSGRRNE. The CDR3 as a whole reads CASSHRTSGRRNEQFF. The rearrangement uses TRBV12-3 or TRBV12-4 and TRBJ2-1, with 13 nucleotides matching TRBD2. The sequenced fragment ends 3 residues before the CDR3 boundary, so the rest is inferred from the germline J gene. With 5 bases clipped from V and 7 bases from J, the junction kept 8 bases outside the gene matches. The CDR3 runs 16 residues.

Comment on this clone: The read falls 3 residues short of the CDR3 end, and the missing part is taken from the germline J gene. This chain joins TRBV12-3 or TRBV12-4 and TRBJ2-7, with 7 bases identical to TRBD1. There are 14 residues in the CDR3. Losses at the gene ends were 4 bases for V and 3 bases for J; bases not matched to a gene: 6. CDR3 region: CASSSHRGHYEQYF. The DNA read from the CDR3 is TGTGCCAGCAGTTCACACAGGGGACACTACGAG.

Of note for this clone: Read sequence stops 3 residues before the CDR3 end, and the germline J gene provides the missing end. The rearrangement joins TRBV12-3 or TRBV12-4 to TRBJ2-1; no reliable D call. V gave up 1 base and J gave up 4 bases, with 5 bases separating them. The CDR3 contains 13 residues. CDR3 region: CASSLGAYNEQFF. The covered CDR3 bases are TGTGCCAGCAGTTTAGGCGCGTACAATGAG.

As for this clone: One junction end does not reproduce the germline sequence, and a read error may be involved. The observed sequence ends 3 residues before the CDR3 terminus, with the missing tail filled in from the germline J gene. This chain joins TRBV7-8 and TRBJ2-7; TRBD2 matches 7 bases. CDR3 length: 14 amino acids. Germline V gene sequence: CDR1 SGHVS, CDR2 FQNEAQ. CDR3 DNA, as far as it was read: TGTGCCAACAGCGCGCGGGACTACACCTACGAG. Protein product: CANSARDYTYE. The whole CDR3 reads CANSARDYTYEQYF.

Points on this clone: The read ends 3 residues before the CDR3 terminus; that terminus is restored from the germline J gene. The V and J genes are TRBV7-9 and TRBJ2-1; D unresolved. CDR3 length: 13 residues. CDR1 is SEHNR and CDR2 is FQNEAQ in the germline V gene (reference sequence). Trimming removed 0 bases from V and 7 bases from J, with 7 bases in between. The sequenced part of the CDR3 DNA is TGTGCCAGCAGCTTAGCTCCTCCTAATGAG. It is translated as CASSLAPPNE. The CDR3 reads in full as CASSLAPPNEQFF.

Comments on this clone: Coverage ceases 3 residues before the CDR3 finishes, and the germline J gene fills in the end. This chain connects TRBV6-2 or TRBV6-3 to TRBJ2-7; 9 bases match TRBD2. Germline trimming cut 9 bases from V and 4 bases from J; bases unmatched to any gene: 7. CDR1 is MNHEY, CDR2 SVGEGT, per germline. The CDR3 contains 13 residues. This CDR3 is CARGAGGDYEQYF. The sequenced part of the CDR3 DNA is TGTGCCAGGGGAGCGGGGGGCGATTACGAG.

On this clone itself: The CDR3 end falls 3 residues outside the read, so it is completed with the germline J gene. This sequence joins TRBV11-2 and TRBJ2-3, with D unresolved. The CDR3 runs to 14 residues. The ends were cut back, 2 bases at V and 0 bases at J, with 6 bases in the middle. Germline V gene lookup returns CDR1 SGHAT and CDR2 FQNNGV. The chain's CDR3 is CASSLWRSTDTQYF. The DNA read from the CDR3 is TGTGCCAGCAGCTTATGGCGGAGCACAGATACG.

Regarding this clone: The sequence runs out 3 residues before the end of the CDR3; the remainder is reconstructed from the germline J gene. This chain connects TRBV2 to TRBJ2-3, with 12 bases aligning to TRBD2. This CDR3 has 15 amino acids. Germline CDR1 and CDR2: SNHLY and FYNNEI. After removal of 6 bases from V and 6 bases from J, the junction contained 7 bases not matched to a gene. The covered CDR3 bases are TGTGCCAGCAGCCCACTAGCGGGAGGTATGGATACG. It codes for CASSPLAGGMDT. Given in full, the CDR3 is CASSPLAGGMDTQYF.

Remarks on this clone: The read falls 3 residues short of the CDR3 end, and the missing part is taken from the germline J gene. V and J are TRBV7-6 and TRBJ2-1, with D hard to call. This CDR3 comprises 14 residues. Trimming stripped 1 base from V and 7 bases from J, with 11 bases between. CDR1 is SGHVS, CDR2 FNYEAQ, per germline. CDR3 region: CASSLGPASNEQFF. CDR3 DNA (partial): TGTGCCAGCAGCTTAGGCCCCGCCAGTAATGAG.

With regard to this clone: Read coverage stops 3 residues before the CDR3 terminus; the germline J gene supplies the remainder. The chain carries TRBV20-1 and TRBJ2-7; the match to TRBD1 covers 8 bases. This CDR3 has 14 amino acids. Germline CDR1 and CDR2: DFQATT and SNEGSKA (reference sequence). V was clipped by 1 base and J by 6 bases; unmatched bases: 8. CDR3 amino acids: CSARGQGAHGEQYF. CDR3 DNA (partial): TGCAGTGCTAGAGGCCAGGGGGCGCACGGCGAG.

Comments on this clone: The read gets to within 3 residues of the CDR3 end, and the germline J gene fills in the rest. The V and J genes are TRBV5-1 and TRBJ2-7; D might be TRBD1 (5 bases). The germline CDR1 and CDR2 sequences are SGHRS and YFSETQ. The CDR3 is made up of 11 amino acids. Between the trimmed V and J ends, which lost 6 bases and 2 bases, there was a span of 6 bases. The CDR3: CASTDTYEQYF. CDR3 DNA, as far as it was read: TGCGCCAGCACGGACACCTACGAG.

In the case of this clone: The sequenced fragment ends 3 residues before the CDR3 boundary, so the rest is inferred from the germline J gene. The genes are TRBV3-1 (or the pseudogene TRBV3-2) and TRBJ1-2; TRBD1 might be the D (5 bases). Germline-derived CDR1 and CDR2 are LGHDT and YNNKEL (reference sequence). V was trimmed by 1 base and J by 6 bases, leaving 18 bases between them. CDR3 length: 16 residues. CDR3 bases read: TGTGCCAGCAGCCAAGCCCAAACAGGCCGGAGCAATGGC. Its translation: CASSQAQTGRSNG. The full CDR3 sequence reads CASSQAQTGRSNGYTF.

For this clone: The read ends 3 residues early relative to the CDR3; the germline J gene fills the gap. The chain has TRBV28 and TRBJ2-3, with D possibly being TRBD2 (5 bases). V dropped 8 bases and J dropped 2 bases, with 11 bases sitting between them. The CDR3 spans 13 residues. The germline V gene has CDR1 MDHEN and CDR2 SYDVKM. CDR3 protein: CASLAPLTDTQYF. The DNA read from the CDR3 is TGTGCCAGCCTAGCCCCACTCACAGATACG.

About this clone itself: The read terminates 3 residues ahead of where the CDR3 ends, so the germline J gene completes it. The chain couples TRBV5-4 to TRBJ2-7; D remains unclear. This CDR3 is 12 amino acids long. The V end lost 2 bases, the J end lost 0 bases, and 3 bases lay between the germline ends. Germline V CDR1 and CDR2: SGHNT, YYREEE (reference sequence). The part of the CDR3 DNA that was read is TGTGCCAGCAGCTTCAGCTCCTACGAG. Translating it yields CASSFSSYE. The CDR3 as a whole reads CASSFSSYEQYF.